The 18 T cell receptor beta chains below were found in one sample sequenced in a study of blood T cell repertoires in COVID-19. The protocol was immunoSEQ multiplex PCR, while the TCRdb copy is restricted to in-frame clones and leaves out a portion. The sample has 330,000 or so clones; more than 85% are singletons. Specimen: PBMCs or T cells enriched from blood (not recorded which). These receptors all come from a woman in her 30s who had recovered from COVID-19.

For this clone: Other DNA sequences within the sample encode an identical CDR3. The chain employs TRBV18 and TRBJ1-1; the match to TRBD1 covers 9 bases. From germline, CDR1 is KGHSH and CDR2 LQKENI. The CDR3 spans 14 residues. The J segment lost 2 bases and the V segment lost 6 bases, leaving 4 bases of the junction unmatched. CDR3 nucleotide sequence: TGTGCCAGCTCGCCGGGACAGGGAAACACTGAAGCTTTCTTT. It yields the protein CASSPGQGNTEAFF.

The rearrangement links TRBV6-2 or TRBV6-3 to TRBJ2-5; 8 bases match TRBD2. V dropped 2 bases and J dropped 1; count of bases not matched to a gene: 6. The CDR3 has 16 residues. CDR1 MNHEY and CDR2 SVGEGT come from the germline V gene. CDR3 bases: TGTGCCAGCAGTTACGGCCTAGCGGGCTTCCAAGAGACCCAGTACTTC. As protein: CASSYGLAGFQETQYF.

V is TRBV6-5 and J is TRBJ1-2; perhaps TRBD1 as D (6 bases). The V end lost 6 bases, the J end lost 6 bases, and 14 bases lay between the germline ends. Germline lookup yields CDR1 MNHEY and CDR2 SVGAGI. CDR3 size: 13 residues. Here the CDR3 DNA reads TGTGCCAGCAGCGTGGGACAATCAAATGGCTACACCTTC. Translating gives CASSVGQSNGYTF.

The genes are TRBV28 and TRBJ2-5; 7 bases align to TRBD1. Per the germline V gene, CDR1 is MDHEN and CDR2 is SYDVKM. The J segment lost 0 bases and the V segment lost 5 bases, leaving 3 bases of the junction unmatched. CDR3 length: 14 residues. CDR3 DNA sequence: TGTGCCAGCAGTCCTGGGACAGACCAAGAGACCCAGTACTTC. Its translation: CASSPGTDQETQYF.

This CDR3 reads CASSGAGERETQYF. As DNA, the CDR3 is TGTGCCAGCAGCGGAGCGGGCGAAAGGGAGACCCAGTACTTC. V and J are TRBV9 and TRBJ2-5, with D possibly matching TRBD2 (6 bases). Germline assignment: CDR1 SGDLS and CDR2 YYNGEE. Trimming pared 3 bases from V and 5 bases from J, leaving 14 bases between. The CDR3 contains 14 residues.

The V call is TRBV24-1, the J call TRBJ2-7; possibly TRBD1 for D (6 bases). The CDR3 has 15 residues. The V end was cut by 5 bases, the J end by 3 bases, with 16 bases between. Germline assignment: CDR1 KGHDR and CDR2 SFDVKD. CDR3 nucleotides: TGTGCCACCAGTGGAGCCGCCGGGACAAGCTACGAGCAGTACTTC. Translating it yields CATSGAAGTSYEQYF.

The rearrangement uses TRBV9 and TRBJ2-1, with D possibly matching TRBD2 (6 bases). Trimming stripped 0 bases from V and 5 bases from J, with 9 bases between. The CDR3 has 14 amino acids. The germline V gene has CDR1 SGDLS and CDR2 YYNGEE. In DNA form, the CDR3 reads TGTGCCAGCAGCGTAGAAGGGACTCACAATGAGCAGTTCTTC. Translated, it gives CASSVEGTHNEQFF.

The chain's CDR3 is CATSLDRGWEATNEKLFF. Here the CDR3 DNA reads TGTGCCACCTCCCTGGACAGGGGGTGGGAGGCAACTAATGAAAAACTGTTTTTT. The genes are TRBV7-9 and TRBJ1-4; 10 bases match TRBD1. V lost 10 bases and J lost 0; bases outside the gene matches: 14. This CDR3 has 18 amino acids. Germline CDR1 SEHNR, CDR2 FQNEAQ (reference sequence).

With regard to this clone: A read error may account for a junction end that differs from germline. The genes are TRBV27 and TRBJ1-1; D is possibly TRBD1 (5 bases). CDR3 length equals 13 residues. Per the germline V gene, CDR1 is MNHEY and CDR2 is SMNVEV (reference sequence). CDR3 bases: TGTGCCAGCAGTTTTTATTTAGGGGTCGGCCTCGTCTTT. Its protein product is CASSFYLGVGLVF.

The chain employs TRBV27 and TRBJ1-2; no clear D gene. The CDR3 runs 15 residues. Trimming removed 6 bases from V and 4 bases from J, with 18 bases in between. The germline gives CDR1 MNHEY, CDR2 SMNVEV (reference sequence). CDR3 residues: CASSPWAETTYGYTF. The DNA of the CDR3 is TGTGCCAGCAGCCCGTGGGCCGAGACAACCTATGGCTACACCTTC.

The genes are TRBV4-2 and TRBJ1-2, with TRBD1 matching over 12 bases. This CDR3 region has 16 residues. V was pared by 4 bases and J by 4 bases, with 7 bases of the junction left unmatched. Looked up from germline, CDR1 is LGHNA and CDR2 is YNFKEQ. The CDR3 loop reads CASSPPGQGAGYGYTF. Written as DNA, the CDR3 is TGTGCCAGCAGCCCGCCGGGACAGGGGGCTGGCTATGGCTACACCTTC.

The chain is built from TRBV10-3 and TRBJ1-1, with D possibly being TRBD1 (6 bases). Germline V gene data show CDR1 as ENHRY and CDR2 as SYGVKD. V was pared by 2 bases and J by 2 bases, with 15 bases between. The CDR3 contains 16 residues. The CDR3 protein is CAISERSVRGNTEAFF. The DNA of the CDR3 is TGTGCCATCAGTGAGAGGAGTGTCAGGGGAAACACTGAAGCTTTCTTT.

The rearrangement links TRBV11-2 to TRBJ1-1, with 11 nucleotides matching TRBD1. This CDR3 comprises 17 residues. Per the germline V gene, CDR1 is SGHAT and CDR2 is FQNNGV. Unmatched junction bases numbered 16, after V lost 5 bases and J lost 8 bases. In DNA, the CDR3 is TGTGCCAGCAGCCCCCGGACAGGGGGCGTGGTGGGCCCCGAAGCTTTCTTT. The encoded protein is CASSPRTGGVVGPEAFF.

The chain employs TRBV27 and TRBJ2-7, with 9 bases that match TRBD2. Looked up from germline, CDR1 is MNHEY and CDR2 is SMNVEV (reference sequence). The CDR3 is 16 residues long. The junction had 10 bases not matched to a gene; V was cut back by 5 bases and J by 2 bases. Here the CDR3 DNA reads TGTGCCAGCAGTATCGGTCCGGGACTAGCAGCCTACGAGCAGTACTTC. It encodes CASSIGPGLAAYEQYF.

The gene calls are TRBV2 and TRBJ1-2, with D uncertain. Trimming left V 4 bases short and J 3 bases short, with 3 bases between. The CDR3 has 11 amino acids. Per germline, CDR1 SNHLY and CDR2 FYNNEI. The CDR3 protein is CASSAYYGYTF. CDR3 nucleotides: TGTGCCAGCAGTGCGTACTATGGCTACACCTTC.

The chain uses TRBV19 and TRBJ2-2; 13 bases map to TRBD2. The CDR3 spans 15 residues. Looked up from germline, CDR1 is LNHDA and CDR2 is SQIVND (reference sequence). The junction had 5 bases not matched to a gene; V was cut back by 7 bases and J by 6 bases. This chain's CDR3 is CASTPGLAGSGELFF. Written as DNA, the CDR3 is TGTGCCAGTACTCCGGGACTAGCGGGATCCGGGGAGCTGTTTTTT.

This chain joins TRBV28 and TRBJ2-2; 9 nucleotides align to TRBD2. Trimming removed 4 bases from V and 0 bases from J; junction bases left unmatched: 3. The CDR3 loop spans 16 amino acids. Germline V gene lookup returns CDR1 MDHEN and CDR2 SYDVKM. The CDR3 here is CASSSGLAPNTGELFF. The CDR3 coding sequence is TGTGCCAGCAGTTCAGGACTAGCGCCGAACACCGGGGAGCTGTTTTTT.

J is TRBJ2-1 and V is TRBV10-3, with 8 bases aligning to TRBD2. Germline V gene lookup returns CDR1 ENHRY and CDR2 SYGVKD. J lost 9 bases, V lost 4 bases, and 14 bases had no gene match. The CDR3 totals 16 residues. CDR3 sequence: CAISGEGLRGGSEQFF. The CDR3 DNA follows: TGTGCCATCAGTGGAGAGGGTCTCCGGGGGGGGAGTGAGCAGTTCTTC.